Presented here are 15 T cell receptor beta chains from one specimen sequenced in a study of blood T cell repertoires in COVID-19. Assay: immunoSEQ multiplex PCR; the TCRdb copy retains only in-frame clones and omits some. The sample lists approximately 470,000 clones, about nine tenths occurring once. Source material: PBMCs or T cells enriched from blood (not recorded which). The origin of the receptors is a woman aged 18-35 years who had recovered from COVID-19.

The rearrangement joins TRBV27 to TRBJ1-1; D is unresolved. CDR1 and CDR2 from the germline V gene are MNHEY and SMNVEV (reference sequence). This CDR3 contains 14 residues. Trimming left V 5 bases short and J 1 base short, with 11 bases between. In DNA form, the CDR3 reads TGTGCCAGCAGTCTCTCCTGGGCGAACACTGAAGCTTTCTTT. Protein product: CASSLSWANTEAFF.

This sequence joins TRBV7-3 and TRBJ2-1; perhaps TRBD1 as D (5 bases). Germline V CDR1 and CDR2: SGHTA, FQGTGA. The length of the CDR3 is 13 residues. Trimming took off 1 base at V and 8 bases at J, with 9 bases between the two ends. The CDR3 sequence: CASSLNLGDEQFF. In DNA, the CDR3 is TGTGCCAGCAGCTTAAACTTAGGGGATGAGCAGTTCTTC.

To note about this clone: This CDR3 is also generated by other DNA sequences in the sample. The CDR3 nucleotides are TGCGCCAGCAGCTTGGAAGGGGGTGACACTGAAGCTTTCTTT. Its protein is CASSLEGGDTEAFF. The chain couples TRBV5-1 to TRBJ1-1, with D possibly being TRBD1 (6 bases). CDR3 length equals 14 residues. Trimming stripped 0 bases from V and 3 bases from J, with 9 bases between. Germline V gene sequence: CDR1 SGHRS, CDR2 YFSETQ.

This chain links TRBV19 with TRBJ1-2; D gene uncertain. Trimming took off 3 bases at V and 4 bases at J, with 9 bases between the two ends. CDR1 and CDR2 (germline): LNHDA, SQIVND (reference sequence). The CDR3 is 13 residues long. The DNA for the CDR3 is TGTGCCAGTAGTATGAAACAGCTCTATGGCTACACCTTC. Amino acid sequence: CASSMKQLYGYTF.

CDR3 coding DNA: TGTGCCAGCAGCCCGATAGGGGGGGACACTGAAGCTTTCTTT. This encodes CASSPIGGDTEAFF. The V call is TRBV7-9, the J call TRBJ1-1; perhaps TRBD1 as D (6 bases). This CDR3 contains 14 residues. V was shortened by 5 bases and J by 3 bases, with 13 bases between the two germline ends. Per germline, CDR1 SEHNR and CDR2 FQNEAQ (reference sequence).

This chain joins TRBV10-1 and TRBJ2-2; the D gene is possibly TRBD2 (6 bases). The CDR3 spans 13 residues. V was shortened by 7 bases and J by 4 bases, with 10 bases between the two germline ends. From germline, CDR1 is WNHNN and CDR2 SYGVQD (reference sequence). In DNA, the CDR3 is TGCGCCAGCAACAAGGGAGGCACCGGGGAGCTGTTTTTT. This codes for CASNKGGTGELFF.

V gene TRBV3-1 (or the pseudogene TRBV3-2) combines with J gene TRBJ1-1; the match to TRBD1 covers 7 bases. Germline V CDR1 and CDR2: LGHDT, YNNKEL (reference sequence). The CDR3 runs 19 residues. The ends lost 0 bases at V and 2 bases at J; junction bases unmatched: 15. CDR3 sequence (DNA): TGTGCCAGCAGCCAAGATCGAGGGGTAGGGGGCTTACGAAACACTGAAGCTTTCTTT. This translates into CASSQDRGVGGLRNTEAFF.

The V gene is TRBV2, the J gene TRBJ1-6; no clear D. Germline CDR1 SNHLY, CDR2 FYNNEI. The CDR3 has 15 residues. The V and J ends lost 7 bases and 7 bases respectively, with 17 bases between them. CDR3 region: CASIRSLEANSPLHF. The CDR3 DNA follows: TGTGCCAGCATCCGGAGTTTAGAAGCAAATTCACCCCTCCACTTT.

The rearrangement joins TRBV27 to TRBJ1-6; TRBD1 matches 10 bases. Trimming cost V 4 bases and J 9 bases; bases outside gene matches: 12. CDR1 MNHEY and CDR2 SMNVEV come from the germline V gene (reference sequence). CDR3 length: 17 residues. The CDR3 DNA sequence: TGTGCCAGCAGTTCCCCCGGGACAGGGGTGGCCCGTTCACCCCTCCACTTT. Protein sequence: CASSSPGTGVARSPLHF.

The rearrangement links TRBV5-6 to TRBJ1-4; 8 positions match TRBD1. Germline V gene lookup returns CDR1 SGHDT and CDR2 YYEEEE. This CDR3 has 15 amino acids. V lost 4 bases to trimming and J lost 7 bases; unmatched junction nucleotides: 9. CDR3 nucleotide sequence: TGTGCCAGCAGCCCGAGGACAGGGCGGACTGAAAAACTGTTTTTT. Its translation: CASSPRTGRTEKLFF.

The V call is TRBV19, the J call TRBJ2-7; possibly TRBD2 for D (6 bases). Per the germline V gene, CDR1 is LNHDA and CDR2 is SQIVND (reference sequence). V was pared by 1 base and J by 3 bases, with 16 bases between. CDR3 size: 16 residues. For the CDR3, the DNA is TGTGCCAGTAGTATAGGCTCGAGGGGACTGGGCTACGAGCAGTACTTC. The encoded protein is CASSIGSRGLGYEQYF.

This clone was counted only a few times. This same CDR3 is encoded by further DNA sequences in the sample. J is TRBJ1-1 and V is TRBV5-1; perhaps TRBD1 as D (5 bases). The CDR3 runs to 14 residues. Germline V gene lookup returns CDR1 SGHRS and CDR2 YFSETQ. V gave up 0 bases and J gave up 3 bases, with 9 bases separating them. The CDR3 region is CASSLEGGDTEAFF. The CDR3 bases are TGCGCCAGCAGCTTGGAGGGAGGGGACACTGAAGCTTTCTTT.

This clone was picked up a small number of times. The chain combines TRBV13 with TRBJ2-7; 7 nucleotides align to TRBD1. The germline CDR1 and CDR2 sequences are PRHDT and FYEKMQ (reference sequence). With 5 bases clipped from V and 6 bases from J, the junction kept 4 bases outside the gene matches. The CDR3 has 12 residues. The CDR3 protein is CASSHTGAEQYF. The CDR3 DNA is TGTGCCAGCAGCCACACAGGGGCCGAGCAGTACTTC. Together with reference TRBV13 and TRBJ2-7, the CDR3 gives the full variable domain: AAGVIQSPRHLIKEKRETATLKCYPIPRHDTVYWYQQGPGQDPQFLISFYEKMQSDKGSIPDRFSAQQFSDYHSELNMSSLELGDSALYFCASSHTGAEQYFGPGTRLTVT.

V gene TRBV19 combines with J gene TRBJ1-1; D is possibly TRBD1 (6 bases). Deletions cut 3 bases from V and 2 bases from J, with 10 bases between. Germline assignment: CDR1 LNHDA and CDR2 SQIVND (reference sequence). There are 14 residues in the CDR3. The CDR3 DNA sequence: TGTGCCAGTAGTATCGGACAGACAAACACTGAAGCTTTCTTT. Amino acid sequence: CASSIGQTNTEAFF.

This clone was seen more than once but under ten times. The chain carries TRBV2 and TRBJ1-2; the D is unclear. Per germline, CDR1 SNHLY and CDR2 FYNNEI. The CDR3 sequence is 14 residues long. Deletions cut 6 bases from V and 3 bases from J, with 14 bases between. The CDR3 nucleotides are TGTGCCAGCAGCGGGGATGGTGGAGACTATGGCTACACCTTC. It codes for CASSGDGGDYGYTF.